This T cell receptor (beta chain) was profiled in a study of post-analysis software for immune sequencing data. The study, taken as a whole, reports: The five TRBV segments detected at higher frequency in patients than in controls included TRBV5-6, TRBV5-1 and TRBV20-1.

V lost 5 bases and J lost 8, with 12 bases in between. Germline V CDR1 and CDR2: MDHEN, SYDVKM. The CDR3 is 13 residues long. Unique molecular identifiers were present in the TCR beta cDNA libraries. Some 500,000 cDNA molecules came from around 1 to 9.1 million T cells. TCRdb analysed the PCR reads with MiXCR anew, one entry per CDR3 protein. The sample yields under 200,000 distinct CDR3 sequences, over 25% seen once. This clonotype occurred a few times. Its target is not known. The specimen was blood. The chain combines TRBV28 with TRBJ2-2; perhaps TRBD2 as D (6 bases). The source of this sequence is a girl aged 2 to 17 with multiple sclerosis. The CDR3 nucleotides read TGTGCCAGCAGTGCGGGGTGGACTGGGGAGCTGTTTTTT. Translating it yields CASSAGWTGELFF.